The 10 T cell receptor beta chains in this list originate from one sample, sequenced in a study of T cell responses to AZD1222 COVID-19 vaccine. The protocol was immunoSEQ multiplex PCR, while the TCRdb copy is restricted to in-frame clones and leaves out a portion. The repertoire holds 90,000 to 150,000 clones, with roughly 92% as singletons. The sequencing used peripheral blood, collected on day 0 of AZD1222 vaccination. The receptors come from an adult in good health.

The chain employs TRBV5-1 and TRBJ1-1; tentative D call: TRBD1 (5 bases). V was shortened by 4 bases and J by 0 bases, with 19 bases between the two germline ends. From germline, CDR1 is SGHRS and CDR2 YFSETQ. This CDR3 is built from 17 residues. The CDR3 nucleotides are TGCGCCAGCAGCAAGAACGCGATACAGGACCTGAACACTGAAGCTTTCTTT. As protein: CASSKNAIQDLNTEAFF.

The CDR3 loop is CASSFQGTSYNEQFF. The CDR3 coding sequence is TGTGCCAGCAGTTTTCAGGGGACCTCCTACAATGAGCAGTTCTTC. The chain has TRBV6-2 or TRBV6-3 and TRBJ2-1, with D perhaps matching TRBD1 (6 bases). V was pared by 4 bases and J by 0 bases, with 10 bases between. The CDR3 sequence is 15 residues long. Germline-derived CDR1 and CDR2 are MNHEY and SVGEGT.

The rearrangement links TRBV5-4 to TRBJ2-2; D may match TRBD1 or TRBD2 (5 bases each). The CDR3 is made up of 14 amino acids. Germline CDR1 and CDR2: SGHNT and YYREEE (reference sequence). The V end lost 7 bases, the J end lost 5 bases, and 15 bases lay between the germline ends. The CDR3 protein is CASGRAGATGELFF. The DNA for the CDR3 is TGTGCCAGCGGGCGGGCCGGGGCAACCGGGGAGCTGTTTTTT.

Only one count was recorded for this clone. The chain carries TRBV4-3 and TRBJ1-4; TRBD1 is a possible D gene (6 bases). The germline V and J ends were trimmed by 3 bases and 2 bases, with 13 bases remaining between them. This CDR3 comprises 16 residues. Germline CDR1 LGHNA, CDR2 YSLEER. The CDR3 sequence: CASSHPQGNTNEKLFF. CDR3 bases: TGCGCCAGCAGCCACCCACAGGGAAACACTAATGAAAAACTGTTTTTT.

The chain links TRBV19 to TRBJ2-3; 12 bases align to TRBD2. The CDR3 is 15 residues long. CDR1 and CDR2 (germline): LNHDA, SQIVND (reference sequence). Unmatched junction bases numbered 3, after V lost 4 bases and J lost 4 bases. CDR3: CASSKGLAGADTQYF. The CDR3 DNA follows: TGTGCCAGTAGTAAGGGACTAGCGGGTGCAGATACGCAGTATTTT.

Notes on this clone: The sample carries other DNA sequences with the same CDR3. The genes are TRBV30 and TRBJ2-3, with D unresolved. V gave up 0 bases and J gave up 4 bases, with 5 bases separating them. CDR3 length equals 12 residues. Per germline, CDR1 GTSNPN and CDR2 SVGIG (reference sequence). CDR3 loop: CAWSVSADTQYF. CDR3 DNA sequence: TGTGCCTGGAGTGTATCCGCAGATACGCAGTATTTT.

This chain joins TRBV11-2 and TRBJ2-2; 7 bases fit TRBD2. From germline, CDR1 is SGHAT and CDR2 FQNNGV. CDR3 length: 15 amino acids. Unmatched junction bases numbered 4, after V lost 5 bases and J lost 1 base. The CDR3 nucleotides are TGTGCCAGCAGCGCCCTAGCGGTGAACACCGGGGAGCTGTTTTTT. Its translation: CASSALAVNTGELFF.

CDR3 sequence (DNA): TGTGCCAGCAGCAAAAGGGGACAGGGGGCAACTACAACTAATGAAAAACTGTTTTTT. It encodes CASSKRGQGATTTNEKLFF. The chain uses TRBV21-1 and TRBJ1-4; the table gives TRBD1 as D, unverified against the DNA. TRBV21-1 is recorded as a pseudogene. The CDR3 length is 19 residues.

J is TRBJ2-1 and V is TRBV6-5; D remains unclear. The CDR3 is made up of 11 amino acids. The germline CDR1 and CDR2 sequences are MNHEY and SVGAGI. V lost 10 bases, J lost 8 bases, and 12 bases lay in between. CDR3 nucleotide sequence: TGTGCCACCAAGCGTGTGGATGAGCAGTTCTTC. This sequence encodes CATKRVDEQFF.

CDR3 residues: CASSLGRGAGDTQYF. CDR3 DNA sequence: TGTGCCAGCAGCTTAGGGCGGGGGGCTGGAGATACGCAGTATTTT. The chain couples TRBV11-3 to TRBJ2-3; 8 bases match TRBD2. Germline CDR1 is SGHNT and CDR2 is YENEEA. The V segment lost 1 base and the J segment 5 bases; nucleotides outside the gene matches: 5. CDR3 length equals 15 residues.